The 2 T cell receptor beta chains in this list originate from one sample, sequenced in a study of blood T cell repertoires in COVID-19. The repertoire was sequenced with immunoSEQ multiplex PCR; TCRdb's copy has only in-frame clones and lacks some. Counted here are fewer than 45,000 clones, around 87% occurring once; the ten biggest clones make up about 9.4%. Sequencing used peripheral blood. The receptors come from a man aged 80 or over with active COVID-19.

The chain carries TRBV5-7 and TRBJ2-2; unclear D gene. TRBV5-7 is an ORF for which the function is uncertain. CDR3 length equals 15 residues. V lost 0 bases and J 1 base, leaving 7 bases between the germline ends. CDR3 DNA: TGTGCCAGCAGCTTGGTAACATGGAACACCGGGGAGCTGTTTTTT. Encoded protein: CASSLVTWNTGELFF.

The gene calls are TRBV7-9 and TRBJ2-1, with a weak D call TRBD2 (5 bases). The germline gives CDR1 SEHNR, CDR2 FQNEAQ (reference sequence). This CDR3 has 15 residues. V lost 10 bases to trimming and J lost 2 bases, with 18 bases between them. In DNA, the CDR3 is TGTGCCATCCAAGAGCGGAGTCGCACCTACAATGAGCAGTTCTTC. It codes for CAIQERSRTYNEQFF.